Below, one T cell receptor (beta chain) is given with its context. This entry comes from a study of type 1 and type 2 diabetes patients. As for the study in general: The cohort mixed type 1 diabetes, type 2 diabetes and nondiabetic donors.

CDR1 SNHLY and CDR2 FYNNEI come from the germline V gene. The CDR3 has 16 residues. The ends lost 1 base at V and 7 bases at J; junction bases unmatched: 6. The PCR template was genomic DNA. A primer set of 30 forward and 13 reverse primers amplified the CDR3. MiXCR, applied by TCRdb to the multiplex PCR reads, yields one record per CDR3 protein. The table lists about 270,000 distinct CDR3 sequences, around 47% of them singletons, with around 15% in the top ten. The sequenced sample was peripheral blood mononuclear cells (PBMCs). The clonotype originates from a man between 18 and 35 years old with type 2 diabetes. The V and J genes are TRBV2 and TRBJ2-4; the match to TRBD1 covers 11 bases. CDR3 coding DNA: TGTGCCAGCAGTGAAGTAGGGACAGGGGGGGGGAACATTCAGTACTTC. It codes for CASSEVGTGGGNIQYF.